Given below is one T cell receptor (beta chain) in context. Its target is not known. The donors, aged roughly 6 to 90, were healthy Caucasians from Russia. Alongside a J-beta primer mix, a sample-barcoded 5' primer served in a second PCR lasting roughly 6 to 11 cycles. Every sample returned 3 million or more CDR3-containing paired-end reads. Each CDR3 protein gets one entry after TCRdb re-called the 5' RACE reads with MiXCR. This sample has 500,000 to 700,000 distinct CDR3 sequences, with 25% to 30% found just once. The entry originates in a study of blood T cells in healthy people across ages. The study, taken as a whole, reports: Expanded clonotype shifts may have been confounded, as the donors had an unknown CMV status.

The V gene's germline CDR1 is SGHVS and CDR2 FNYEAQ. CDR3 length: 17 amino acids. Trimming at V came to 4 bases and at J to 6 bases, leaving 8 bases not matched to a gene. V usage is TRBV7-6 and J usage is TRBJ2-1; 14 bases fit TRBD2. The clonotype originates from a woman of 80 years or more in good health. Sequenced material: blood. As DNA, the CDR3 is TGTGCCAGCAGCTCGGGACTAGCGGGGGACCCTAGCAATGAGCAGTTCTTC. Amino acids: CASSSGLAGDPSNEQFF.